Listed here are 22 T cell receptor beta chains from one sample, sequenced in a study of beta chain features in type 1 diabetes. Every bit of the isolated RNA underwent reverse transcription, so sequencing read expressed TCRB transcripts. TCRdb's copy holds only in-frame clones and misses some; the assay was immunoSEQ multiplex PCR. The repertoire has almost 350,000 clones, 20% of them found once; the top ten carry about 0.045%. The material sequenced was naive CD4+ T cells from blood. Receptors were obtained from a woman younger than 30 in good health.

This sequence joins TRBV30 and TRBJ2-7; 12 bases are a match to TRBD1. The CDR3 covers 14 residues. Unmatched junction bases numbered 8, after V lost 6 bases and J lost 5 bases. Germline V gene data show CDR1 as GTSNPN and CDR2 as SVGIG (reference sequence). DNA of the CDR3: TGTGCCTGCCGACGGGACAGGGGGCCGAACGAGCAGTACTTC. As protein: CACRRDRGPNEQYF.

Only a few counts were recorded for this clone. The rearrangement uses TRBV30 and TRBJ1-2; maybe TRBD1 (5 bases). The germline V gene encodes CDR1 GTSNPN and CDR2 SVGIG (reference sequence). The CDR3 covers 14 residues. The V and J ends lost 1 base and 2 bases respectively, with 11 bases between them. This chain's CDR3 is CAWSAGGSNYGYTF. The DNA of the CDR3 is TGTGCCTGGAGTGCGGGGGGTTCGAACTATGGCTACACCTTC. Filled out from reference TRBV30 and TRBJ1-2, the complete variable domain reads SQTIHQWPATLVQPVGSPLSLECTVEGTSNPNLYWYRQAAGRGLQLLFYSVGIGQISSEVPQNLSASRPQDRQFILSSKKLLLSDSGFYLCAWSAGGSNYGYTFGSGTRLTVV.

Only a few counts were recorded for this clone. The chain employs TRBV15 and TRBJ2-7, with 12 positions matching TRBD1. Germline assignment: CDR1 LNHNV and CDR2 YYDKDF (reference sequence). CDR3 size: 14 residues. V gave up 3 bases and J gave up 6 bases; unmatched junction bases: 3. The CDR3 spells CATSRGQGASEQYF. The CDR3 DNA reads TGTGCCACCAGCAGGGGACAGGGGGCTTCCGAGCAGTACTTC.

This clone came up a few times. CDR3 bases: TGCAGCGTTGATCGGGGGTTAGGAGGGGACAATGAGCAGTTCTTC. This translates into CSVDRGLGGDNEQFF. This chain uses TRBV29-1 with TRBJ2-1; D is possibly TRBD2 (6 bases). CDR3 size: 15 residues. V was clipped by 3 bases and J by 5 bases, with 17 bases between them. Germline V gene sequence: CDR1 SQVTM, CDR2 ANQGSEA.

The chain couples TRBV7-2 to TRBJ2-3; D unresolved. The CDR3 spans 14 residues. Trimming stripped 5 bases from V and 1 base from J, with 10 bases between. The germline CDR1 and CDR2 sequences are SGHTA and FQGNSA. CDR3 nucleotides: TGTGCCAGCAGCCGATCGGTTGGCACAGATACGCAGTATTTT. This sequence encodes CASSRSVGTDTQYF.

The chain is built from TRBV9 and TRBJ2-7; TRBD2 matches at 7 bases. V gave up 0 bases and J gave up 7 bases; unmatched junction bases: 16. The CDR3 covers 17 residues. Germline values: CDR1 SGDLS, CDR2 YYNGEE. In DNA form, the CDR3 reads TGTGCCAGCAGCGTAGCGAGCGGGACCTCTGGCCCCGTTGAGCAGTACTTC. Its translation: CASSVASGTSGPVEQYF.

The chain employs TRBV30 and TRBJ2-2, with D perhaps matching TRBD1 (5 bases). The germline V gene has CDR1 GTSNPN and CDR2 SVGIG (reference sequence). This CDR3 is built from 16 residues. Trimming cost V 5 bases and J 5 bases, with 21 bases left between them. The CDR3 loop reads CAWVQGGGAWTGELFF. CDR3 DNA sequence: TGTGCCTGGGTCCAGGGCGGCGGAGCGTGGACCGGGGAGCTGTTTTTT.

This clone was picked up a small number of times. This chain links TRBV30 with TRBJ1-1; possible D gene TRBD1, 5 bases. This CDR3 is 12 amino acids long. The germline V and J ends were trimmed by 7 bases and 0 bases, with 9 bases remaining between them. Germline CDR1 reads GTSNPN; CDR2 reads SVGIG (reference sequence). The CDR3 region has the DNA TGTGCCTCGGGGGGGATGAACACTGAAGCTTTCTTT. Its translation is CASGGMNTEAFF.

This sequence joins TRBV2 and TRBJ1-5, with a tentative D call TRBD1 (6 bases). The CDR3 contains 14 residues. Germline values: CDR1 SNHLY, CDR2 FYNNEI. V was shortened by 6 bases and J by 5 bases, with 14 bases between the two germline ends. The CDR3 sequence: CASRLDGTYQPQHF. CDR3 nucleotide sequence: TGTGCCAGCAGGCTGGACGGGACATATCAGCCCCAGCATTTT.

The J gene is TRBJ1-1, the V gene TRBV6-6; 9 bases match TRBD1. CDR1 MNHNY and CDR2 SVGAGI come from the germline V gene (reference sequence). V gave up 2 bases and J gave up 5 bases; unmatched junction bases: 3. This CDR3 spans 14 amino acids. The CDR3 region is CASSYQGQGTEAFF. The CDR3 coding sequence is TGTGCCAGCAGTTACCAGGGACAGGGAACTGAAGCTTTCTTT.

The chain carries TRBV29-1 and TRBJ1-1; 8 bases are shared with TRBD1. The CDR3 is 15 residues long. J lost 3 bases, V lost 1 base, and 7 bases had no gene match. Germline CDR1 reads SQVTM; CDR2 reads ANQGSEA. The CDR3 nucleotides read TGCAGCGTTGAAGGGCTCAGGGGGCGAGACACTGAAGCTTTCTTT. This translates into CSVEGLRGRDTEAFF. Full variable domain (outside the CDR3, taken from reference TRBV29-1 and TRBJ1-1): SAVISQKPSRDICQRGTSLTIQCQVDSQVTMMFWYRQQPGQSLTLIATANQGSEATYESGFVIDKFPISRPNLTFSTLTVSNMSPEDSSIYLCSVEGLRGRDTEAFFGQGTRLTVV.

This clone was found a few times. This chain connects TRBV30 to TRBJ1-2; D not resolved. The V end lost 1 base, the J end lost 2 bases, and 8 bases lay between the germline ends. From germline, CDR1 is GTSNPN and CDR2 SVGIG (reference sequence). The CDR3 contains 13 residues. The CDR3 reads CAWSGGGNYGYTF. The DNA of the CDR3 is TGTGCCTGGAGTGGAGGCGGAAACTATGGCTACACCTTC.

This clone was counted between two and nine times. The rearrangement uses TRBV7-2 and TRBJ2-3; D perhaps matches TRBD2 (5 bases). The V and J ends lost 5 bases and 8 bases respectively, with 11 bases between them. The V gene's germline CDR1 is SGHTA and CDR2 FQGNSA. The length of the CDR3 is 12 residues. CDR3 in DNA: TGTGCCAGCAGCCCGGGGTACGGTACGCAGTATTTT. This translates into CASSPGYGTQYF.

This clone was seen more than once but under ten times. The genes are TRBV7-9 and TRBJ1-6; 7 bases line up with TRBD1. The length of the CDR3 is 17 residues. Trimming took 1 base from V and 10 from J; bases not matched to a gene: 13. The germline V gene has CDR1 SEHNR and CDR2 FQNEAQ (reference sequence). DNA for the CDR3: TGTGCCAGCAGCTTAGGCACACAGGGGCCGGATCGGTCACCCCTCCACTTT. This codes for CASSLGTQGPDRSPLHF. The variable domain in full, completed from reference TRBV7-9 and TRBJ1-6, reads DTGVSQNPRHKITKRGQNVTFRCDPISEHNRLYWYRQTLGQGPEFLTYFQNEAQLEKSRLLSDRFSAERPKGSFSTLEIQRTEQGDSAMYLCASSLGTQGPDRSPLHFGNGTRLTVT.

This clone was counted between two and nine times. The J gene is TRBJ2-7, the V gene TRBV7-8; possibly TRBD1 for D (6 bases). The germline V and J ends were trimmed by 5 bases and 0 bases, with 11 bases remaining between them. CDR3 length: 14 amino acids. Germline-derived CDR1 and CDR2 are SGHVS and FQNEAQ. Here the CDR3 DNA reads TGTGCCAGCAGCCAGGGGCGAGCCTCCTACGAGCAGTACTTC. The encoded protein is CASSQGRASYEQYF.

This clone has only one observation. The chain uses TRBV6-5 and TRBJ2-1; no definite D call. The CDR3 totals 12 residues. Germline CDR1 MNHEY, CDR2 SVGAGI. Trimming removed 6 bases at V and 5 bases at J, with 8 bases between. The CDR3 protein is CASRYRDNEQFF. Written as DNA, the CDR3 is TGTGCCAGCAGGTACCGGGACAATGAGCAGTTCTTC.

The chain links TRBV15 to TRBJ1-1, with a tentative D call TRBD1 (6 bases). Germline CDR1 is LNHNV and CDR2 is YYDKDF (reference sequence). Trimming stripped 7 bases from V and 1 base from J, with 7 bases between. This CDR3 is built from 12 residues. The CDR3 nucleotides read TGTGCCACCATGACAGGGAACACTGAAGCTTTCTTT. Translated, it gives CATMTGNTEAFF. Using reference TRBV15 and TRBJ1-1 for the parts outside the CDR3, the full variable domain is DAMVIQNPRYQVTQFGKPVTLSCSQTLNHNVMYWYQQKSSQAPKLLFHYYDKDFNNEADTPDNFQSRRPNTSFCFLDIRSPGLGDTAMYLCATMTGNTEAFFGQGTRLTVV.

CDR3 protein: CAWSSSGGKLFF. CDR3 nucleotides: TGTGCCTGGAGTAGTTCAGGAGGAAAACTGTTTTTT. V is TRBV30 and J is TRBJ1-4; D remains unclear. The CDR3 consists of 12 residues. Germline V gene lookup returns CDR1 GTSNPN and CDR2 SVGIG (reference sequence). V gave up 2 bases and J gave up 10 bases, with 11 bases separating them. The full variable domain, its missing parts supplied by reference TRBV30 and TRBJ1-4, is SQTIHQWPATLVQPVGSPLSLECTVEGTSNPNLYWYRQAAGRGLQLLFYSVGIGQISSEVPQNLSASRPQDRQFILSSKKLLLSDSGFYLCAWSSSGGKLFFGSGTQLSVL.

The chain uses TRBV14 and TRBJ2-7; 7 nucleotides agree with TRBD2. The ends lost 3 bases at V and 3 bases at J; junction bases unmatched: 11. Germline assignment: CDR1 SGHDN and CDR2 FVKESK. The CDR3 has 16 amino acids. CDR3 sequence: CASSQYVAAGLYEQYF. Here the CDR3 DNA reads TGTGCCAGCAGCCAGTATGTAGCAGCGGGACTCTACGAGCAGTACTTC.

The gene calls are TRBV5-1 and TRBJ2-1, with D tentatively TRBD2 (5 bases). Trimming left V 4 bases short and J 0 bases short, with 11 bases between. Germline CDR1 and CDR2: SGHRS and YFSETQ. The CDR3 is 15 residues long. The CDR3 region is CASSPRGGSYNEQFF. DNA for the CDR3: TGCGCCAGCAGCCCCCGAGGAGGCTCCTACAATGAGCAGTTCTTC.

V usage is TRBV19 and J usage is TRBJ2-3; TRBD1 aligns across 10 bases. The CDR3 is made up of 15 amino acids. V trimming: 6 bases; J trimming: 3 bases; junction bases outside the gene matches: 6. CDR1 LNHDA and CDR2 SQIVND come from the germline V gene (reference sequence). In DNA, the CDR3 is TGTGCCAGTAGCCCTGGGGACAGGGGTACAGATACGCAGTATTTT. Translated, it gives CASSPGDRGTDTQYF.

V usage is TRBV4-2 and J usage is TRBJ2-3; TRBD2 aligns across 10 bases. With V trimmed by 1 base and J by 7 bases, 14 bases remained unmatched. Germline V lookup: CDR1 LGHNA, CDR2 YNFKEQ. The CDR3 is 18 residues long. The CDR3 is CASSQARQRGGLLNTQYF. CDR3 nucleotides: TGTGCCAGCAGCCAAGCTCGCCAGCGGGGGGGCCTATTGAATACGCAGTATTTT.